The T cell receptor beta chain under discussion was sequenced for a study of cytomegalovirus exposure and HLA in healthy donors. Worth noting for this clone: What it binds is not known.

The data were produced by immunoSEQ multiplex PCR, yet TCRdb's version contains in-frame clones alone and is incomplete. This table has 60,000 to 90,000 clones, around 81% appearing once. The V segment lost 2 bases and the J segment 4 bases; nucleotides outside the gene matches: 0. CDR1 is SGHNT and CDR2 is YYREEE in the germline V gene (reference sequence). This CDR3 contains 14 residues. Findings of the study overall: In vitro work confirmed that a few CMV-associated chains recognize CMV antigens. Across donors, most TCRs were seen rarely, yet some public ones were widespread.

This clonotype was sampled from a man younger than 40 in good health and CMV-seronegative. Material: PBMCs. This chain uses TRBV5-4 with TRBJ2-1; TRBD2 agrees at 10 bases. CDR3 sequence: CASSLLAGYNEQFF. The CDR3 bases are TGTGCCAGCAGCTTACTAGCGGGGTACAATGAGCAGTTCTTC.